This T cell receptor beta chain was recovered during a study of PD-1 blockade in classical Hodgkin lymphoma. Repertoires were generated with immunoSEQ multiplex PCR, while TCRdb's copy carries only in-frame clones and drops some. The profile shows tens of thousands of clones, just under 80% of them singletons. Patients all relapsed after autologous stem cell transplantation, and there was variation in brentuximab vedotin exposure. Germline V gene lookup returns CDR1 MNHNS and CDR2 SASEGT. This CDR3 contains 12 residues. V lost 8 bases to trimming and J lost 1 base, with 7 bases between them. Findings of the study overall: Newly diagnosed and completely responding patients shared comparable baseline diversity. Researchers reported that CD4+ TCR diversity, though not CD8+, rose significantly by C4D1. Reports described newly diagnosed patients as having lower baseline TCR diversity than healthy donors.

This clone was seen a handful of times. Its antigen is currently unknown. This sequence originates from a human donor with classical Hodgkin lymphoma. The V and J genes are TRBV6-1 and TRBJ2-3; D perhaps matches TRBD1 (6 bases). Sequenced material: peripheral blood mononuclear cells (PBMCs), taken at baseline. The CDR3 sequence: CASEGGTDTQYF. The CDR3 DNA reads TGTGCCAGCGAGGGGGGCACAGATACGCAGTATTTT.